The rows below give T cell receptor beta chains drawn from one sample of a study of cytomegalovirus exposure and HLA in healthy donors. TCRdb keeps only in-frame clones here, not all; method: immunoSEQ multiplex PCR. The sample gives 60,000 or so clones, about 90% of which show up once; 1.3% is in the top ten. The sequencing sample was made of PBMCs. These receptors all come from a woman between 18 and 29 years old in good health and CMV-seronegative. CDR3s include the opening cysteine and the closing phenylalanine or tryptophan. A D gene is named only where the DNA matches it firmly. Clone size appears in some rows only: once, few, many, or a class for an expanded clone.

CDR3	DNA	J	D	V	size
CASSQALYRLDQPQHF	TGCGCCAGCAGCCAAGCCTTATACAGATTAGATCAGCCCCAGCATTTT	TRBJ1-5	NA	TRBV4-1	NA
CASSLLRRLGDYISEAFF	TGTGCCAGCAGCTTATTGAGGCGGTTAGGAGATTACATATCTGAAGCTTTCTTT	TRBJ1-1	NA	TRBV7-3	NA
CASTEARASGGGTQYF	TGTGCCAGCACGGAAGCCCGAGCTAGCGGGGGGGGGACGCAGTATTTT	TRBJ2-3	TRBD2	TRBV4-2	NA
CASSGRQGNTEAFF	TGTGCCAGCAGCGGAAGACAGGGGAACACTGAAGCTTTCTTT	TRBJ1-1	TRBD1	TRBV5-6	NA
CSVDGAEQFF	TGCAGCGTTGATGGGGCGGAGCAGTTCTTC	TRBJ2-1	NA	TRBV29-1	NA
CASSYTVLSGANVLTF	TGTGCCAGCAGTTATACAGTCCTCTCTGGGGCCAACGTCCTGACTTTC	TRBJ2-6	NA	TRBV6-5	few
CASSVSVPPLHF	TGTGCCAGCAGTGTCTCCGTCCCACCCCTCCACTTT	TRBJ1-6	NA	TRBV6-1	few
CASSPSRGSEAFF	TGTGCCAGCTCACCCAGCAGGGGGAGTGAAGCTTTCTTT	TRBJ1-1	TRBD1	TRBV18	NA
CASSVQGSGNEQFF	TGTGCCAGCAGTGTGCAGGGTTCGGGCAATGAGCAGTTCTTC	TRBJ2-1	NA	TRBV2	NA
CASSLARGSAYEQYF	TGTGCCAGCAGCTTAGCGCGGGGCAGTGCCTACGAGCAGTACTTC	TRBJ2-7	NA	TRBV7-2	NA
CASSESGGAWLPGNTIYF	TGTGCCAGCAGTGAATCAGGGGGCGCCTGGCTCCCTGGAAACACCATATATTTT	TRBJ1-3	TRBD1	TRBV6-1	NA